The next 14 T cell receptor beta chains were all read from a single sample in a study of control samples from healthy donors and cancer patients. Libraries were prepared by immunoSEQ multiplex PCR; TCRdb keeps only in-frame clonotypes and omits some of them. Among about 130,000 clones, around 90% were seen once, and the ten largest hold around 6%. Sequencing used blood. The receptors shown here come from a man aged 18 to 30 in good health.

This chain uses TRBV6-1 with TRBJ1-2; 9 positions match TRBD1. CDR3 length: 15 amino acids. V lost 3 bases, J lost 3 bases, and 5 bases stayed unmatched. Per germline, CDR1 MNHNS and CDR2 SASEGT. In DNA form, the CDR3 reads TGTGCCAGCAGTGAGACGACAGGGGGGGACTATGGCTACACCTTC. Its translation is CASSETTGGDYGYTF.

This chain's CDR3 is CASSRRWREGDTEAFF. The CDR3 DNA follows: TGTGCCAGCAGCCGCAGATGGAGGGAGGGTGACACTGAAGCTTTCTTT. This chain joins TRBV7-2 and TRBJ1-1; no definite D call. Germline loops: CDR1 SGHTA, CDR2 FQGNSA. Trimming stripped 5 bases from V and 3 bases from J, with 19 bases between. The CDR3 has 16 residues.

This chain connects TRBV9 to TRBJ2-7; 8 bases align to TRBD2. The germline gives CDR1 SGDLS, CDR2 YYNGEE. The CDR3 has 16 amino acids. With V trimmed by 0 bases and J by 1 base, 6 bases remained unmatched. Here the CDR3 reads CASSVEPSGGSYEQYF. The CDR3 DNA reads TGTGCCAGCAGCGTAGAGCCCAGCGGGGGTTCCTACGAGCAGTACTTC.

The chain is built from TRBV12-5 and TRBJ2-2, with D possibly matching TRBD1 (6 bases). This CDR3 region has 18 residues. Trimming cost V 1 base and J 2 bases, with 17 bases left between them. The germline V gene encodes CDR1 LGHNT and CDR2 FRNRAP. DNA of the CDR3: TGTGCTAGTGGTTTGGGTAAGACAGGCGATATTAACACCGGGGAGCTGTTTTTT. Translating gives CASGLGKTGDINTGELFF.

V and J are TRBV5-1 and TRBJ1-1, with D possibly TRBD1 on 5 matching bases. This CDR3 spans 13 amino acids. V was shortened by 1 base and J by 5 bases, with 9 bases between the two germline ends. The germline V gene has CDR1 SGHRS and CDR2 YFSETQ. CDR3: CASSLTGRTEAFF. The CDR3 DNA reads as TGCGCCAGCAGCTTGACAGGAAGGACTGAAGCTTTCTTT.

The chain has TRBV19 and TRBJ1-3; the D is unclear. CDR1 is LNHDA and CDR2 is SQIVND in the germline V gene (reference sequence). V was clipped by 5 bases and J by 0 bases, with 11 bases between them. The CDR3 has 15 amino acids. The CDR3 spells CASSSQARSGNTIYF. CDR3 nucleotide sequence: TGTGCCAGTAGTTCGCAGGCTCGCTCTGGAAACACCATATATTTT.

V usage is TRBV3-1 (or the pseudogene TRBV3-2) and J usage is TRBJ1-3; the D is unclear. The CDR3 has 12 residues. Trimming removed 4 bases at V and 4 bases at J, with 5 bases between. CDR1 and CDR2 (germline): LGHDT, YNNKEL (reference sequence). The CDR3 is CASSLRGNTIYF. The CDR3 nucleotides are TGTGCCAGCAGCCTAAGGGGAAACACCATATATTTT.

The rearrangement uses TRBV3-1 (or the pseudogene TRBV3-2) and TRBJ2-2; D gene uncertain. V lost 4 bases and J 6 bases, leaving 12 bases between the germline ends. This CDR3 has 14 residues. Germline V gives CDR1 LGHDT, CDR2 YNNKEL (reference sequence). The CDR3 DNA reads TGTGCCAGCAGCCTTTTATCAGGAGCCGGGGAGCTGTTTTTT. This codes for CASSLLSGAGELFF.

The chain has TRBV9 and TRBJ1-6; tentatively, D is TRBD1 (5 bases). The CDR3 spans 13 residues. Germline CDR1 is SGDLS and CDR2 is YYNGEE. V was cut by 4 bases and J by 11 bases, with 13 bases left in between. CDR3 sequence: CASSRGDGTPLHF. CDR3 sequence (DNA): TGTGCCAGCAGCCGGGGGGACGGTACACCCCTCCACTTT. Full variable domain (rest looked up from reference TRBV9 and TRBJ1-6): DSGVTQTPKHLITATGQRVTLRCSPRSGDLSVYWYQQSLDQGLQFLIQYYNGEERAKGNILERFSAQQFPDLHSELNLSSLELGDSALYFCASSRGDGTPLHFGNGTRLTVT.

The chain couples TRBV29-1 to TRBJ1-4; tentatively, D is TRBD1 (5 bases). The CDR3 extends over 13 amino acids. The ends were cut back, 6 bases at V and 6 bases at J, with 14 bases in the middle. Germline CDR1 SQVTM, CDR2 ANQGSEA. This CDR3 reads CSVQGEWDEKLFF. The DNA of the CDR3 is TGCAGCGTCCAAGGGGAGTGGGATGAAAAACTGTTTTTT.

The chain carries TRBV21-1 and TRBJ1-6; the table assigns TRBD1, which was not confirmed against the DNA. TRBV21-1 is a recognized pseudogene. CDR3 length: 16 amino acids. The CDR3: CASSKPDRVYNSPLHF. The CDR3 nucleotides read TGTGCCAGCAGCAAACCCGACAGGGTCTATAATTCACCCCTCCACTTT.

The chain is built from TRBV7-6 and TRBJ2-1; 7 bases fit TRBD1. In germline, CDR1 is SGHVS, CDR2 FNYEAQ. This CDR3 comprises 19 residues. The V gene end was trimmed by 4 bases and the J gene end by 0 bases; junction bases not matched to a gene: 15. The CDR3 sequence: CASSSPMKRTGNSYNEQFF. The CDR3 nucleotides are TGTGCCAGCAGCTCTCCAATGAAAAGGACAGGAAACTCCTACAATGAGCAGTTCTTC.

This chain joins TRBV6-5 and TRBJ1-2; TRBD1 might be the D (5 bases). This CDR3 is built from 13 residues. Trimming cost V 6 bases and J 3 bases, with 11 bases left between them. Germline V gene sequence: CDR1 MNHEY, CDR2 SVGAGI. CDR3 region: CASRSQAYYGYTF. CDR3 coding DNA: TGTGCCAGCAGGTCACAGGCTTACTATGGCTACACCTTC.

The J gene is TRBJ2-5, the V gene TRBV19, with D possibly called TRBD1 or TRBD2 (5 bases each). This CDR3 is 13 amino acids long. The V end was cut by 3 bases, the J end by 4 bases, with 9 bases between. CDR1 and CDR2 (germline): LNHDA, SQIVND (reference sequence). The CDR3 region has the DNA TGTGCCAGTAGTATGGGGCTAGCAGAGACCCAGTACTTC. It codes for CASSMGLAETQYF.